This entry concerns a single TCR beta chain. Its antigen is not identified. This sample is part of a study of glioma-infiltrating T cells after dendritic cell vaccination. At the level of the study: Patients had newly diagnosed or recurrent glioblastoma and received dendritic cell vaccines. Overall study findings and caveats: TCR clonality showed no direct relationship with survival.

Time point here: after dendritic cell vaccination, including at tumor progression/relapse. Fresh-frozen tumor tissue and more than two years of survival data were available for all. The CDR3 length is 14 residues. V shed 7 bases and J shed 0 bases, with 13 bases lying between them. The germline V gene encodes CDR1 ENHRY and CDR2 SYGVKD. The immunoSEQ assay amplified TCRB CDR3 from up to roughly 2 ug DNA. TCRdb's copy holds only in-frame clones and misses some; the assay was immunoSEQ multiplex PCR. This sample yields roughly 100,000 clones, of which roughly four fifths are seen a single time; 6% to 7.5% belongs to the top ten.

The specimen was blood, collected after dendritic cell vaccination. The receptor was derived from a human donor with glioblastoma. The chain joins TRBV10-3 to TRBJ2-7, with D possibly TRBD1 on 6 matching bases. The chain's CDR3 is CAIKYTDSSYEQYF. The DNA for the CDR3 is TGTGCCATCAAATATACGGACAGCTCCTACGAGCAGTACTTC.